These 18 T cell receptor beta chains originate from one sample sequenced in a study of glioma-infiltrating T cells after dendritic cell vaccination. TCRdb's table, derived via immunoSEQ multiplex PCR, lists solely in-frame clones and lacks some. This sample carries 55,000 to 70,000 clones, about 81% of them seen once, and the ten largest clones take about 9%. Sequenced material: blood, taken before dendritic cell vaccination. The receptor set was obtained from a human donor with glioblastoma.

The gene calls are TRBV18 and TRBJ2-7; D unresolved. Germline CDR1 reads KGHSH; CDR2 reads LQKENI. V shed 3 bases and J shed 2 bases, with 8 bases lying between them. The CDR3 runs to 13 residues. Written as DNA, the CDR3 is TGTGCCAGCTCACCTCGACGGGCCTACGAGCAGTACTTC. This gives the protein CASSPRRAYEQYF. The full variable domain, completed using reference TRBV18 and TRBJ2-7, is NAGVMQNPRHLVRRRGQEARLRCSPMKGHSHVYWYRQLPEEGLKFMVYLQKENIIDESGMPKERFSAEFPKEGPSILRIQQVVRGDSAAYFCASSPRRAYEQYFGPGTRLTVT.

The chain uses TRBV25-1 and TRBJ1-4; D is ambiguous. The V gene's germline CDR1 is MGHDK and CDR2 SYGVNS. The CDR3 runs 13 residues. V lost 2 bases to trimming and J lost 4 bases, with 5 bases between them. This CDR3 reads CASSEQYNEKLFF. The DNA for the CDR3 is TGTGCCAGCAGTGAACAGTATAATGAAAAACTGTTTTTT.

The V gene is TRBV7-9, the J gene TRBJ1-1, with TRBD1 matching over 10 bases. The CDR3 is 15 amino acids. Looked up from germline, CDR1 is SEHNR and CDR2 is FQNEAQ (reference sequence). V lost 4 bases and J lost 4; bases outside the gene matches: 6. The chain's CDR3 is CASSSSGTGVTEAFF. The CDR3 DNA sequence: TGTGCCAGCAGCTCCTCCGGGACAGGGGTCACTGAAGCTTTCTTT.

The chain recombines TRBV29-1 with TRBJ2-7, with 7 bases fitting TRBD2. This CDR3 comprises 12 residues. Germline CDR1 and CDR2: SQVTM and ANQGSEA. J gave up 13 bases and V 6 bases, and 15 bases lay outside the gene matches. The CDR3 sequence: CSVMGVIAGPYF. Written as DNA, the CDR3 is TGCAGCGTGATGGGAGTCATAGCGGGCCCCTACTTC.

CDR3 DNA: TGTGCCAGCAGCTTAGTCCCAGGGAAGGAGACCCAGTACTTC. Its protein is CASSLVPGKETQYF. This chain uses TRBV7-9 with TRBJ2-5, with D maybe TRBD1 (5 bases). The CDR3 has 14 amino acids. Germline CDR1 SEHNR, CDR2 FQNEAQ (reference sequence). The ends were cut back, 1 base at V and 5 bases at J, with 11 bases in the middle.

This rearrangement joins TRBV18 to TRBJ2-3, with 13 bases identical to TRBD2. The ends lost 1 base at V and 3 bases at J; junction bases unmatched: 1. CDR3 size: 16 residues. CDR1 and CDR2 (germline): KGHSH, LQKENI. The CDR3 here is CASSPRTSGGTDTQYF. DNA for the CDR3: TGTGCCAGCTCACCACGGACTAGCGGGGGAACAGATACGCAGTATTTT.

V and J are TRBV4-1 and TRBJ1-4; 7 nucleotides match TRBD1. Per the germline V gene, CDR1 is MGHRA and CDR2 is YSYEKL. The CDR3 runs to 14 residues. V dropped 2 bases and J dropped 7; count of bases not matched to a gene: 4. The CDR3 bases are TGCGCCAGCAGCCAACAACAGGGGTTTGAAAAACTGTTTTTT. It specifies CASSQQQGFEKLFF.

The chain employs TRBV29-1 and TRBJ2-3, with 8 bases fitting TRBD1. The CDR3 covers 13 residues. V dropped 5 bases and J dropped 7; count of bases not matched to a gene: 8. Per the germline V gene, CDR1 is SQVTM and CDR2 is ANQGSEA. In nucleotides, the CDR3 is TGCAGCGTTACATCTACAGGGGGAAATACGCAGTATTTT. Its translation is CSVTSTGGNTQYF.

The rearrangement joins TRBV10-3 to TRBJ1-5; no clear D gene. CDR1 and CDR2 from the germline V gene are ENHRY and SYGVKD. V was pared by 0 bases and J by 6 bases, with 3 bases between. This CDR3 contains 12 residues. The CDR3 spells CAISESSQPQHF. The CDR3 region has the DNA TGTGCCATCAGTGAGTCGAGTCAGCCCCAGCATTTT.

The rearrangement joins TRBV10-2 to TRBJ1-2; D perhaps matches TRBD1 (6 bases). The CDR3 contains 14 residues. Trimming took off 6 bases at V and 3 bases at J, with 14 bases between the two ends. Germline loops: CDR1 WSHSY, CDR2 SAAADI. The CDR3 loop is CASSAVGADYGYTF. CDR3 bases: TGCGCCAGCAGCGCAGTGGGGGCGGACTATGGCTACACCTTC.

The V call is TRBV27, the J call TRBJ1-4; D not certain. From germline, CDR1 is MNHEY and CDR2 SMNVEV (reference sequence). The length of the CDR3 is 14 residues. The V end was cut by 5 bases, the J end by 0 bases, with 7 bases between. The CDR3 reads CASSRGTTNEKLFF. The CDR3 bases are TGTGCCAGCAGTCGAGGAACAACTAATGAAAAACTGTTTTTT.

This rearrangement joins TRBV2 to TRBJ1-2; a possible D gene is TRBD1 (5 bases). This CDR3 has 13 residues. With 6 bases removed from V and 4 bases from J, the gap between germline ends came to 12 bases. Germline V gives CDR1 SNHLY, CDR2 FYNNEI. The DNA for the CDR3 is TGTGCCAGCAGGATCAACAGGCCCTATGGCTACACCTTC. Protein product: CASRINRPYGYTF.

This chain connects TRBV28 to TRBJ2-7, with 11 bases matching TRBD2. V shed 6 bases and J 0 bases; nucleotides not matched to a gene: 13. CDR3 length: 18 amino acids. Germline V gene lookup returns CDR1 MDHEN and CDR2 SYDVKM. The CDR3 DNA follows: TGTGCCAGCAGCCCCACTGGACTAGCGGGTCAGAGCTCCTACGAGCAGTACTTC. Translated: CASSPTGLAGQSSYEQYF. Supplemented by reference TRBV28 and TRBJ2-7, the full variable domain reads DVKVTQSSRYLVKRTGEKVFLECVQDMDHENMFWYRQDPGLGLRLIYFSYDVKMKEKGDIPEGYSVSREKKERFSLILESASTNQTSMYLCASSPTGLAGQSSYEQYFGPGTRLTVT.

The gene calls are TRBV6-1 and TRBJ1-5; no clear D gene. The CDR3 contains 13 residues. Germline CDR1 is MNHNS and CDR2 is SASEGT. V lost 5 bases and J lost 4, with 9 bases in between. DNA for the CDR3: TGTGCCAGCAGTTCAAGCAGGAATCAGCCCCAGCATTTT. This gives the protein CASSSSRNQPQHF.

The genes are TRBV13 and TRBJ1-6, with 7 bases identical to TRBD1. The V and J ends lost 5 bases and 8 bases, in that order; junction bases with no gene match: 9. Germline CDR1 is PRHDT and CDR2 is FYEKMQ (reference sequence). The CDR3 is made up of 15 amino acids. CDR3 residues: CASSRKRQGDSPLHF. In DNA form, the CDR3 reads TGTGCCAGCAGCCGAAAAAGACAGGGTGATTCACCCCTCCACTTT.

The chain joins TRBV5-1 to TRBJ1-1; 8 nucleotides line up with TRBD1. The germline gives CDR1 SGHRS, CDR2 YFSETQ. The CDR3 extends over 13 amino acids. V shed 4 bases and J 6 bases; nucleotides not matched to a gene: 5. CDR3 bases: TGCGCCAGCAGCCTCAGGGGGCCGGCTGAAGCTTTCTTT. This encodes CASSLRGPAEAFF.

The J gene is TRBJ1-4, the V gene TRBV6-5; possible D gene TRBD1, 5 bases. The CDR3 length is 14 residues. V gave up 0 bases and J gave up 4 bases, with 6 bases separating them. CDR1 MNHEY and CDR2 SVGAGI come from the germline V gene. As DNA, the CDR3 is TGTGCCAGCAGTTACTCAGGGGTTAATGAAAAACTGTTTTTT. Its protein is CASSYSGVNEKLFF.

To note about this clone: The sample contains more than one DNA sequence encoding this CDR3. The CDR3 here is CASSSKETQYF. The CDR3 DNA follows: TGTGCCAGCAGCTCCAAAGAGACCCAGTACTTC. The chain has TRBV7-9 and TRBJ2-5; D gene uncertain. Trimming took off 4 bases at V and 3 bases at J, with 3 bases between the two ends. Looked up from germline, CDR1 is SEHNR and CDR2 is FQNEAQ (reference sequence). The CDR3 extends over 11 amino acids.